This T cell receptor beta chain was recovered during a study of cytomegalovirus exposure and HLA in healthy donors. With respect to this clone: No antigen is known for it.

Primers included in the PCR were 60 Vbeta and 13 Jbeta primers. Using immunoSEQ multiplex PCR, the repertoire was profiled, and TCRdb retains in-frame clones only, with some absent. This sample carries 120,000 or so clones, 78% of them seen once, and the ten largest clones take 11%. Notes on the study in general: The study had only CMV serostatus as immune exposure information. Diagnosis of cytomegalovirus status made by the classifier reportedly showed high specificity and sensitivity.

The CDR3 has 13 residues. Germline V gene data show CDR1 as GTSNPN and CDR2 as SVGIG (reference sequence). Trimming removed 0 bases from V and 1 base from J, with 4 bases in between. The sample comprised PBMCs. The TCR originated in a man younger than 40 in good health and CMV-seropositive. The V call is TRBV30, the J call TRBJ1-5; D is undetermined. CDR3 coding DNA: TGTGCCTGGAGTGTTGAGAGCAATCAGCCCCAGCATTTT. Protein product: CAWSVESNQPQHF.